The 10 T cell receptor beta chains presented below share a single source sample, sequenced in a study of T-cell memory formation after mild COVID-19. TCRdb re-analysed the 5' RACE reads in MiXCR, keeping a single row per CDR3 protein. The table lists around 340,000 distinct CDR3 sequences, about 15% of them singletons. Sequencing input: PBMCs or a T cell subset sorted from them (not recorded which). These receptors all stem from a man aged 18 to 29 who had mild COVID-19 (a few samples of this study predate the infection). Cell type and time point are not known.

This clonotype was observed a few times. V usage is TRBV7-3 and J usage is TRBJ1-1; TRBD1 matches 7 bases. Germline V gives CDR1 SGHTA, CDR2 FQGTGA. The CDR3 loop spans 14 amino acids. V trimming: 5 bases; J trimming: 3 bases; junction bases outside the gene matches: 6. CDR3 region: CASSPGQAYTEAFF. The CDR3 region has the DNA TGTGCCAGCAGCCCCGGACAGGCGTACACTGAAGCTTTCTTT.

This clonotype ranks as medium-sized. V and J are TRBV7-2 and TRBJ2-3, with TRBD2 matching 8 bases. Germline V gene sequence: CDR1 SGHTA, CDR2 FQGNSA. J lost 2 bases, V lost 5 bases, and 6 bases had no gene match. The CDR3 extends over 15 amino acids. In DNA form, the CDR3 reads TGTGCCAGCAGCCCGGGGGGGCCCCTCACAGATACGCAGTATTTT. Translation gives CASSPGGPLTDTQYF.

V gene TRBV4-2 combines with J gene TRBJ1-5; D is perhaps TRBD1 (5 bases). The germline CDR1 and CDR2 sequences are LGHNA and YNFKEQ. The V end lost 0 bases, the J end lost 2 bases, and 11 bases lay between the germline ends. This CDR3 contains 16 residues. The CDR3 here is CASSQEFGRGNQPQHF. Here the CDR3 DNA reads TGTGCCAGCAGCCAAGAATTCGGCAGGGGCAATCAGCCCCAGCATTTT.

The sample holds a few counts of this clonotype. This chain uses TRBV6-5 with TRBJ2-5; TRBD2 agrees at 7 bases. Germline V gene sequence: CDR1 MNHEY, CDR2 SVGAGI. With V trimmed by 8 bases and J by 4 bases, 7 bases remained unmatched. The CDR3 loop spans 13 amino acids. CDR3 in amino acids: CASSTGGVETQYF. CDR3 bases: TGTGCCAGCTCCACTGGGGGGGTAGAGACCCAGTACTTC.

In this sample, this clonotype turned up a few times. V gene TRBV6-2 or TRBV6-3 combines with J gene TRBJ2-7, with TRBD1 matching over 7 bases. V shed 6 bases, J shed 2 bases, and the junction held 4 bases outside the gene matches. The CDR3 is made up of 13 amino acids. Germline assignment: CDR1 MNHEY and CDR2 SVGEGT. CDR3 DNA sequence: TGTGCCAGCAGAAGACAGGGAGCCTACGAGCAGTACGTC. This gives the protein CASRRQGAYEQYV.

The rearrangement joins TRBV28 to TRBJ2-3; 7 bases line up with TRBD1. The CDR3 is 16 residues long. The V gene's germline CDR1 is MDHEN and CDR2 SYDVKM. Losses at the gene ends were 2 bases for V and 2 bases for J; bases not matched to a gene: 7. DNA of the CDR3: TGTGCCAGCAGTTTAATAGACAGGGCCTACACAGATACGCAGTATTTT. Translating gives CASSLIDRAYTDTQYF. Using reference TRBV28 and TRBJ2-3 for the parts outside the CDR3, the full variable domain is DVKVTQSSRYLVKRTGEKVFLECVQDMDHENMFWYRQDPGLGLRLIYFSYDVKMKEKGDIPEGYSVSREKKERFSLILESASTNQTSMYLCASSLIDRAYTDTQYFGPGTRLTVL.

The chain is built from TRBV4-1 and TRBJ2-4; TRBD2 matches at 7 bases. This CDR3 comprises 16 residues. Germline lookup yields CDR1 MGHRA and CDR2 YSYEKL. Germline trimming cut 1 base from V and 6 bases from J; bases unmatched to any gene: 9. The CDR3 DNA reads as TGCGCCAGCAGCCAAGCGTGGGAGGGAGGGATAAACATTCAGTACTTC. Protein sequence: CASSQAWEGGINIQYF.

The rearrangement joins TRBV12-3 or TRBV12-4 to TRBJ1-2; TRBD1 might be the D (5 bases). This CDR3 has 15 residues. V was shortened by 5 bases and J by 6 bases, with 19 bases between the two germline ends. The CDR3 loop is CASSPPSGWGNGYTF. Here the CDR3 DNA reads TGTGCCAGCAGTCCCCCTTCGGGGTGGGGGAATGGCTACACCTTC.

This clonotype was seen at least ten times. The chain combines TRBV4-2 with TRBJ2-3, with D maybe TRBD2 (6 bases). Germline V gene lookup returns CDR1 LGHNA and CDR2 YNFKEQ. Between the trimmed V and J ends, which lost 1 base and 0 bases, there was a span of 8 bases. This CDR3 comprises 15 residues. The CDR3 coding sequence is TGTGCCAGCAGCCAAGGCGGGACTAGCACAGATACGCAGTATTTT. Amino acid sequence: CASSQGGTSTDTQYF.

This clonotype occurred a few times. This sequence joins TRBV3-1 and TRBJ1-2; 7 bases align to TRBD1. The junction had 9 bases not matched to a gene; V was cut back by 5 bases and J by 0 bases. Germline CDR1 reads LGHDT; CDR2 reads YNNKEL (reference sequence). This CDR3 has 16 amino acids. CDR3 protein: CASSRQGRGANYGYTF. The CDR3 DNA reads TGTGCCAGCAGCAGACAGGGAAGAGGAGCTAACTATGGCTACACCTTC.